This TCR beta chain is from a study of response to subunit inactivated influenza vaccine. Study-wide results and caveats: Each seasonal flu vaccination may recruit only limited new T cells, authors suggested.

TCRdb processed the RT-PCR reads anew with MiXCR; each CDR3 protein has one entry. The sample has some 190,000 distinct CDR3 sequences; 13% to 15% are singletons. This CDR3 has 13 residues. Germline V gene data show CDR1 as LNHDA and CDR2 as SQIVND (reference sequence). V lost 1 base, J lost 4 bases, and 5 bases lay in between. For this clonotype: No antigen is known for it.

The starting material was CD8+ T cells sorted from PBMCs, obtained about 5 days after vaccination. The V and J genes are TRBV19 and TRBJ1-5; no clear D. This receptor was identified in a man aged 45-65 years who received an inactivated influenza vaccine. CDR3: CASSIAENQPQHF. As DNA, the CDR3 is TGTGCCAGTAGTATAGCAGAGAATCAGCCCCAGCATTTT.